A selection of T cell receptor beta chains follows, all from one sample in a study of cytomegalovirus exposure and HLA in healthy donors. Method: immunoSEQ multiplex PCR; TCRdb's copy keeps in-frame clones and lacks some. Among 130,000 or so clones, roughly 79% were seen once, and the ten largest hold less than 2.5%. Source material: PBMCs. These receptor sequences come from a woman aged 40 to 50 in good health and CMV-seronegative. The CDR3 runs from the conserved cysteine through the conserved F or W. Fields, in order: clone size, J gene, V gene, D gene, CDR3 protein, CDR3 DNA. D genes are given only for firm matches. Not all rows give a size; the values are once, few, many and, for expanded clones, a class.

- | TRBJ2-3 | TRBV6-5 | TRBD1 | CASSYQGASDTQYF | TGTGCCAGCAGTTACCAGGGGGCTTCAGATACGCAGTATTTT
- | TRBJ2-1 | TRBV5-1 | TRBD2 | CASSLVAGVRNEQFF | TGCGCCAGCAGCTTGGTTGCGGGAGTTCGCAATGAGCAGTTCTTC
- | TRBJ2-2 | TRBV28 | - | CASTVRGMADTGELFF | TGTGCCAGCACTGTCCGGGGGATGGCGGACACCGGGGAGCTGTTTTTT
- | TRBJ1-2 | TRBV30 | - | CAWSRTTYRDGYTF | TGTGCCTGGAGTCGCACGACATACAGGGATGGCTACACCTTC
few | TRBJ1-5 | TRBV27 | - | CASSPTRWAVNSNQPQHF | TGTGCCAGCAGTCCAACCCGATGGGCAGTTAATAGCAATCAGCCCCAGCATTTT
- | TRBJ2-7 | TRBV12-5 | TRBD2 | CASGLDKGTSHEQYF | TGTGCTAGTGGTTTGGATAAAGGGACTAGCCACGAGCAGTACTTC
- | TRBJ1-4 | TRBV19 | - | CASSIIISGNEKLFF | TGTGCCAGTAGTATAATTATCTCCGGGAATGAAAAACTGTTTTTT
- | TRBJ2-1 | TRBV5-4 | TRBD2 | CASNQGLVGANEQFF | TGTGCCAGCAACCAGGGACTAGTGGGGGCCAATGAGCAGTTCTTC
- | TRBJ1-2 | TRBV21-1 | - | CASSREYYGYTF | TGTGCCAGCAGCCGGGAATACTATGGCTACACCTTC
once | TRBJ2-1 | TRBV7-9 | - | CASSLGGGEQFF | TGTGCCAGCAGCTTAGGGGGAGGTGAGCAGTTCTTC
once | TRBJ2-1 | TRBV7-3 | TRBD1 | CASSTTGALYNEQFF | TGTGCCAGCAGCACCACAGGGGCTCTCTACAATGAGCAGTTCTTC
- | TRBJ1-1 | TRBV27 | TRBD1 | CASSAYGTGNTEAFF | TGTGCCAGCAGTGCCTACGGGACAGGGAACACTGAAGCTTTCTTT
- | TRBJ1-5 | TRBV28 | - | CASIAGGNQPQHF | TGTGCCAGCATCGCAGGGGGCAATCAGCCCCAGCATTTT
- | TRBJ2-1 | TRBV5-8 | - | CASSFSEQFF | TGTGCCAGCAGCTTCAGTGAGCAGTTCTTC
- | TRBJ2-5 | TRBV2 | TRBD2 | CATRPRLAGAETQYF | TGTGCCACCCGGCCCCGACTAGCGGGGGCAGAGACCCAGTACTTC
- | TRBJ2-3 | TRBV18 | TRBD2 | CASSPPGGRTDTQYF | TGTGCCAGCTCACCACCCGGGGGGAGGACAGATACGCAGTATTTT
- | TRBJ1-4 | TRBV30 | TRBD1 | CAWRTGKNEKLFF | TGTGCCTGGAGGACAGGGAAAAATGAAAAACTGTTTTTT
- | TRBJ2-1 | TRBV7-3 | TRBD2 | CASSSGLARVNEQFF | TGTGCCAGCAGCTCCGGACTAGCGAGGGTGAATGAGCAGTTCTTC
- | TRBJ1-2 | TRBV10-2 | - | CASSGGGYGYTF | TGCGCCAGCAGTGGCGGAGGCTATGGCTACACCTTC
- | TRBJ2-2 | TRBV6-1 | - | CASSSSEVGELFF | TGTGCCAGCAGTTCTAGCGAAGTCGGGGAGCTGTTTTTT
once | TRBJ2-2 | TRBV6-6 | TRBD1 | CASRNQGAANTGELFF | TGTGCCAGCAGGAACCAGGGGGCAGCGAACACCGGGGAGCTGTTTTTT
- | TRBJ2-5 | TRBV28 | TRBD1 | CASSLSTGGQETQYF | TGTGCCAGCAGTTTATCCACAGGGGGCCAAGAGACCCAGTACTTC
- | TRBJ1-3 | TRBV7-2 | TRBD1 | CASSLTTGGPGNTIYF | TGTGCCAGCAGCTTAACTACAGGGGGCCCTGGAAACACCATATATTTT